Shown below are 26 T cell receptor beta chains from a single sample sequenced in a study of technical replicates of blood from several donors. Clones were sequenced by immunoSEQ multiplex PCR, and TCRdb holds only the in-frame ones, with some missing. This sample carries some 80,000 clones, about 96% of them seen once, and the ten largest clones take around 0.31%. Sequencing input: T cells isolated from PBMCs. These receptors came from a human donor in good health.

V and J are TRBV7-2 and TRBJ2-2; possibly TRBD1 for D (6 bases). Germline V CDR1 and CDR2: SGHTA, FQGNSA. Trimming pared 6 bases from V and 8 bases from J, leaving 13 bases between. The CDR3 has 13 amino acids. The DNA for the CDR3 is TGTGCCAGCAGTTCACAGGGCTCGGGGGAGCTGTTTTTT. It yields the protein CASSSQGSGELFF.

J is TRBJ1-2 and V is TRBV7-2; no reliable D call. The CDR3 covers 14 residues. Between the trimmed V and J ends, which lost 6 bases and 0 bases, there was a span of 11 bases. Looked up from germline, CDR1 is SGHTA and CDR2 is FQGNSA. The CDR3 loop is CASRPRQANYGYTF. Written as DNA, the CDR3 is TGTGCCAGCAGACCCCGTCAGGCTAACTATGGCTACACCTTC.

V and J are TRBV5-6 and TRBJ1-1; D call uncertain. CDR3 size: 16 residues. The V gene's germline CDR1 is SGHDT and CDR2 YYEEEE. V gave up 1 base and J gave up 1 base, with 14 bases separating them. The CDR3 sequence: CASSLYGATKNTEAFF. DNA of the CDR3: TGTGCCAGCAGCTTGTATGGTGCGACAAAGAACACTGAAGCTTTCTTT.

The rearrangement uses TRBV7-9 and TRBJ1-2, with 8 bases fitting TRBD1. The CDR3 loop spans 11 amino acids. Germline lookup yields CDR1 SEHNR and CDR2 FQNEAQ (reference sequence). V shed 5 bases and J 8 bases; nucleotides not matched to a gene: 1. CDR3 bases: TGTGCCAGCAGCACAGGGGGAGGCTACACCTTC. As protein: CASSTGGGYTF.

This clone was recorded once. Written as DNA, the CDR3 is TGTGCCAGCAGTTACGCCGGGACAGGGGTCGAGCAGTACTTC. Translated, it gives CASSYAGTGVEQYF. The rearrangement joins TRBV6-6 to TRBJ2-7; 10 bases are shared with TRBD1. Germline V gives CDR1 MNHNY, CDR2 SVGAGI (reference sequence). Germline trimming cut 2 bases from V and 6 bases from J; bases unmatched to any gene: 4. The CDR3 has 14 amino acids.

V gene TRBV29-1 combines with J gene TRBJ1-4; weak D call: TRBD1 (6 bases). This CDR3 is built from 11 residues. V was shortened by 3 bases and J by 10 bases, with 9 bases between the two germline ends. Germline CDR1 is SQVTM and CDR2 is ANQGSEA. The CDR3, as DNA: TGCAGCGTTGAGAGGGGGGGAAAACTGTTTTTT. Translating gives CSVERGGKLFF. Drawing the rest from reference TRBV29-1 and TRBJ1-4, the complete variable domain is SAVISQKPSRDICQRGTSLTIQCQVDSQVTMMFWYRQQPGQSLTLIATANQGSEATYESGFVIDKFPISRPNLTFSTLTVSNMSPEDSSIYLCSVERGGKLFFGSGTQLSVL.

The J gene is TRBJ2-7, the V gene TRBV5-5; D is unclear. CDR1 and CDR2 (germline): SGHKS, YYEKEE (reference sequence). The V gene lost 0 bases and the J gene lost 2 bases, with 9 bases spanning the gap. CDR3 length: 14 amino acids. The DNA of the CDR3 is TGTGCCAGCAGCTTGGTGGCGGAGACCTACGAGCAGTACTTC. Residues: CASSLVAETYEQYF.

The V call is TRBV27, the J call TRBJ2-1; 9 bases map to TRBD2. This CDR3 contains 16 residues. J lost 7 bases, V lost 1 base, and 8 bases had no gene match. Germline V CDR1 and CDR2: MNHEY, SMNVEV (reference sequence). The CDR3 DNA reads TGTGCCAGCAGTTTATATCGGCGGGGGGGGCAAAATGAGCAGTTCTTC. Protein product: CASSLYRRGGQNEQFF.

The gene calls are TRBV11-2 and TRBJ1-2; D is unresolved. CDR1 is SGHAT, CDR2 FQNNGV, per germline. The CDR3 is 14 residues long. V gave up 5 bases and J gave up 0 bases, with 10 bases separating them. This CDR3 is CASSPAGTNYGYTF. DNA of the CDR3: TGTGCCAGCAGCCCCGCCGGGACTAACTATGGCTACACCTTC. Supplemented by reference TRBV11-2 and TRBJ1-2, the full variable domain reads EAGVAQSPRYKIIEKRQSVAFWCNPISGHATLYWYQQILGQGPKLLIQFQNNGVVDDSQLPKDRFSAERLKGVDSTLKIQPAKLEDSAVYLCASSPAGTNYGYTFGSGTRLTVV.

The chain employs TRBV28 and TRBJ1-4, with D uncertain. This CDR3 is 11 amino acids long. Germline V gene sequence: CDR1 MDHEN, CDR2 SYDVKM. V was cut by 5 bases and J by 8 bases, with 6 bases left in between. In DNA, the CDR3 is TGTGCCAGCAGTCCTACCGAAAAACTGTTTTTT. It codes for CASSPTEKLFF.

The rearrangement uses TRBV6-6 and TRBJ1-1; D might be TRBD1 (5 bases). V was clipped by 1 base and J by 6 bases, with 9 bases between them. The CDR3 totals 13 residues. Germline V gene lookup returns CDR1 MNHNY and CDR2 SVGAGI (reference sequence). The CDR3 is CASSYWEGPEAFF. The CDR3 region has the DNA TGTGCCAGCAGTTACTGGGAGGGACCTGAAGCTTTCTTT.

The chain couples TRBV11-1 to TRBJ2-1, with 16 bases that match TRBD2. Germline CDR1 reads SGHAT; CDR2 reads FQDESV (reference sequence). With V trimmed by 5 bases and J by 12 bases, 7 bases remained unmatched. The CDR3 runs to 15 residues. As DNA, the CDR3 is TGTGCCAGCAGCCCCGGGACTAGCGGGAGGGTCGGGCAGTTCTTC. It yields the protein CASSPGTSGRVGQFF.

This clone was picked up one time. CDR3 sequence (DNA): TGTGCCAGCTCAGGGGCTAATAGCAATCAGCCCCAGCATTTT. Its translation: CASSGANSNQPQHF. The chain carries TRBV18 and TRBJ1-5, with a possible D match to TRBD1 (5 bases). The V gene's germline CDR1 is KGHSH and CDR2 LQKENI. The CDR3 extends over 14 amino acids. Between the trimmed V and J ends, which lost 5 bases and 0 bases, there was a span of 8 bases.

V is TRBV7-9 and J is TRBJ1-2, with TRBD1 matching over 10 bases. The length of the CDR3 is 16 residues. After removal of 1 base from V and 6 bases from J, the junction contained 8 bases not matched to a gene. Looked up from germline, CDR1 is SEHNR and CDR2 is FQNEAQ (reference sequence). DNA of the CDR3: TGTGCCAGCAGCTTAGAATTGACAGGGGGCGATGATGGCTACACCTTC. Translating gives CASSLELTGGDDGYTF.

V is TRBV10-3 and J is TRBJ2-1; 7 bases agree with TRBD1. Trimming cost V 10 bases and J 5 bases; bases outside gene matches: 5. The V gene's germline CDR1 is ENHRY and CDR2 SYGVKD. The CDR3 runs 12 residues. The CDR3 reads CATRDSNNEQFF. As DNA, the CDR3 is TGTGCCACCCGGGACAGCAACAATGAGCAGTTCTTC.

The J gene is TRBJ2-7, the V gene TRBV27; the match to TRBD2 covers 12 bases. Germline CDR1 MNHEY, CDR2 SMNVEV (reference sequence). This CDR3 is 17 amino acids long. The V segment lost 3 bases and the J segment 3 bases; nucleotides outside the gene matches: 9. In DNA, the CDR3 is TGTGCCAGCAGTTTCAGGACTAGCGGGACCAGGGTCTACGAGCAGTACTTC. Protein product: CASSFRTSGTRVYEQYF.

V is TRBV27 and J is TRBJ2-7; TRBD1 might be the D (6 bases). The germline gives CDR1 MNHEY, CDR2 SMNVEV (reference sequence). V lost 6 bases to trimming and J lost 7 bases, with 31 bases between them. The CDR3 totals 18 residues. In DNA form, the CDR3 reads TGTGCCAGCAGAATCCGACCGGGTTTATTGGGACAACAAGGGGAGCAGTACTTC. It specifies CASRIRPGLLGQQGEQYF.

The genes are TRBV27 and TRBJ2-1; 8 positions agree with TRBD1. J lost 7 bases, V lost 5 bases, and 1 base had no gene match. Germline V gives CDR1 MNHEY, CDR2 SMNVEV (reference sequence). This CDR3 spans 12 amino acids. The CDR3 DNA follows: TGTGCCAGCAGTAGACAGGGGAATGAGCAGTTCTTC. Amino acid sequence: CASSRQGNEQFF.

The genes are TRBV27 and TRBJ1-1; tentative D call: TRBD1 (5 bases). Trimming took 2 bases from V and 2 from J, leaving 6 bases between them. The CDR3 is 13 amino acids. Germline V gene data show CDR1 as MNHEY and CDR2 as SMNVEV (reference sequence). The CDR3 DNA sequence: TGTGCCAGCAGTTTAGACAGCAACACTGAAGCTTTCTTT. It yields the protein CASSLDSNTEAFF.

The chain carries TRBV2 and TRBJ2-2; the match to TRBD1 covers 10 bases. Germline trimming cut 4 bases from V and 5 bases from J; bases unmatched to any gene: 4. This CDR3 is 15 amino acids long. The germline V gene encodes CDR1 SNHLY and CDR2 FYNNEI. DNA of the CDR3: TGTGCCAGCAGTGGACAGGGGGCGCAAACCGGGGAGCTGTTTTTT. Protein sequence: CASSGQGAQTGELFF.

This CDR3 is CASSHVSGQAPYEQYF. CDR3 in DNA: TGTGCCAGCAGCCATGTAAGCGGACAGGCTCCCTACGAGCAGTACTTC. The chain combines TRBV11-2 with TRBJ2-7; 7 positions agree with TRBD1. The CDR3 runs to 16 residues. V lost 5 bases to trimming and J lost 2 bases; unmatched junction nucleotides: 12. Per germline, CDR1 SGHAT and CDR2 FQNNGV.

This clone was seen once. The CDR3 DNA reads TGTGCCAGCAGCCGACAGGGGGTCTACGAGCAGTACTTC. Protein: CASSRQGVYEQYF. J is TRBJ2-7 and V is TRBV7-8; 9 bases agree with TRBD1. Germline V lookup: CDR1 SGHVS, CDR2 FQNEAQ. The CDR3 spans 13 residues. V lost 5 bases and J lost 3; bases outside the gene matches: 2.

The CDR3 sequence: CASRGQGNNEQFF. CDR3 coding DNA: TGCGCCAGCAGGGGACAGGGTAATAATGAGCAGTTCTTC. This chain connects TRBV5-1 to TRBJ2-1, with 9 bases aligning to TRBD1. This CDR3 has 13 amino acids. The V gene's germline CDR1 is SGHRS and CDR2 YFSETQ. V shed 5 bases and J 7 bases; nucleotides not matched to a gene: 4.

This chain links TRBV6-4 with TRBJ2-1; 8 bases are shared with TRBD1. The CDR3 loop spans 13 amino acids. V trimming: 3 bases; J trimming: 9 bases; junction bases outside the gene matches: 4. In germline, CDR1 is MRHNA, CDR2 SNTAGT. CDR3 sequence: CASSETGGREQFF. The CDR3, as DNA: TGTGCCAGCAGTGAAACAGGGGGGCGTGAGCAGTTCTTC.

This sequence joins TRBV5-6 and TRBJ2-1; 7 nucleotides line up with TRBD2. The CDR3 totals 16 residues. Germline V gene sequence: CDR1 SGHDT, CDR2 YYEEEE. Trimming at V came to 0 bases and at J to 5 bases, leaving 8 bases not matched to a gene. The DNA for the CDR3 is TGTGCCAGCAGCTTGGACGGGGAGGGCCGGAACAATGAGCAGTTCTTC. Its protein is CASSLDGEGRNNEQFF.

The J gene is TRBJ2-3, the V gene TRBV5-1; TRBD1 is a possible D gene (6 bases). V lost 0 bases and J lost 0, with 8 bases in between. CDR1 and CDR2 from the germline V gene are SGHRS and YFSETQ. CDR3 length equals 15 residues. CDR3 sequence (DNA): TGCGCCAGCAGCTTGGTTACAGGGAGCACAGATACGCAGTATTTT. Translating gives CASSLVTGSTDTQYF.